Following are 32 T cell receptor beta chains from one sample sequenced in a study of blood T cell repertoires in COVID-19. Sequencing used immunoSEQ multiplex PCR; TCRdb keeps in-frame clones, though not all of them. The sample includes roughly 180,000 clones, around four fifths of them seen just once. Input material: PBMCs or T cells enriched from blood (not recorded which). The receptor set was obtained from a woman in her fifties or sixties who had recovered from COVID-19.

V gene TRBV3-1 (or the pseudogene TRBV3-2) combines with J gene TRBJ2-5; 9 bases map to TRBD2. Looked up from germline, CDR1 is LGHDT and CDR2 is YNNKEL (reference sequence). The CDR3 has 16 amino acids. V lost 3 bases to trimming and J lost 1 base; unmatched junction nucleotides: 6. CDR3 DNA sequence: TGTGCCAGCAGCCATCTAGGGACTAGCAGCCAAGAGACCCAGTACTTC. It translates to CASSHLGTSSQETQYF.

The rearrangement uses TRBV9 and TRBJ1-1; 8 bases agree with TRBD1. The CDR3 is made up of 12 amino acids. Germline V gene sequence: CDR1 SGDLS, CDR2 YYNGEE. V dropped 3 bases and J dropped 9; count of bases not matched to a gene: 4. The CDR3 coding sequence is TGTGCCAGCAGCGGGGGACAGGAGCAAGCTTTCTTT. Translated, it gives CASSGGQEQAFF.

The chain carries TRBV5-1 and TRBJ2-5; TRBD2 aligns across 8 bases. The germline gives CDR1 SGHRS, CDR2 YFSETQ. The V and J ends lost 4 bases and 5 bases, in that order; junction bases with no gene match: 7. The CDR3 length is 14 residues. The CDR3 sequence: CASSARSGVETQYF. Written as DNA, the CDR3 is TGCGCCAGCAGCGCCCGTAGCGGGGTGGAGACCCAGTACTTC.

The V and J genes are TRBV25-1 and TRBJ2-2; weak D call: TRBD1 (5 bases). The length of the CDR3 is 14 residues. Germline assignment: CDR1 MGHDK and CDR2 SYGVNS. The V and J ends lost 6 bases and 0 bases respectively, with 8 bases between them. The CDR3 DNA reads TGTGCCAGCAGCAGGGTCACGAACACCGGGGAGCTGTTTTTT. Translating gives CASSRVTNTGELFF.

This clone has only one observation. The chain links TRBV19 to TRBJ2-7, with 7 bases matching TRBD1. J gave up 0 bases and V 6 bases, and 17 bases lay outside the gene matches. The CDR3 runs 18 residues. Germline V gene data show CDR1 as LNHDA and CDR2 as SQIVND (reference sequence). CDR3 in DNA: TGTGCCAGTAGAAGAGGACTCTGGGACAGATCCTCCTCCTACGAGCAGTACGTC. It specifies CASRRGLWDRSSSYEQYV.

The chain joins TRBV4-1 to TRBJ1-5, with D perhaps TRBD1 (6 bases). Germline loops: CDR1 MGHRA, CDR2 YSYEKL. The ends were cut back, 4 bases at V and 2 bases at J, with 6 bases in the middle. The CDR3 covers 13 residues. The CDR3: CASSPGGNQPQHF. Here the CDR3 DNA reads TGCGCCAGCAGCCCAGGGGGCAATCAGCCCCAGCATTTT.

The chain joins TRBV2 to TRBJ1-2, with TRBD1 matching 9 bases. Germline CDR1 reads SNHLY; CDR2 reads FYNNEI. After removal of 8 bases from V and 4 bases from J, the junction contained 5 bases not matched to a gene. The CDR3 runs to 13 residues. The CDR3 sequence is CASEDRGGYGYTF. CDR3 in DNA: TGTGCCAGCGAGGACAGGGGTGGCTATGGCTACACCTTC.

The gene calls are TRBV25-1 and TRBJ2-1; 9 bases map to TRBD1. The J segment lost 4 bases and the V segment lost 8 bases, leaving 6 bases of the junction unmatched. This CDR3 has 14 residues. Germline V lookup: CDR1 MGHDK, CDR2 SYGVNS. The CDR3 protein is CASAGDREYNEQFF. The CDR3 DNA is TGTGCCAGCGCCGGGGACAGGGAGTACAATGAGCAGTTCTTC.

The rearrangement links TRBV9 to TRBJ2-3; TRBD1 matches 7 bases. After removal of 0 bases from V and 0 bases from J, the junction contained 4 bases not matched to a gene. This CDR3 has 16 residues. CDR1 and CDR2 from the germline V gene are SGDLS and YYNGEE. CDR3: CASSVGGDRSTDTQYF. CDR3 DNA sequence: TGTGCCAGCAGCGTAGGAGGGGACAGAAGCACAGATACGCAGTATTTT.

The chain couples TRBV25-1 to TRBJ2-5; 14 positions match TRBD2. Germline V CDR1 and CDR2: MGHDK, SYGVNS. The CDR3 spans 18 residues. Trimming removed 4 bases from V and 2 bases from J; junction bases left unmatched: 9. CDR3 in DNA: TGTGCCAGCAGTGTACCCGGGACTAGCGGGAGTTGGCAAGAGACCCAGTACTTC. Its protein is CASSVPGTSGSWQETQYF.

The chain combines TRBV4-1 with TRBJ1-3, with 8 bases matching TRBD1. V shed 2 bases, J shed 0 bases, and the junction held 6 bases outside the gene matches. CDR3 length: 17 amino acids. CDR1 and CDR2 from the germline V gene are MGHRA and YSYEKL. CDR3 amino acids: CASSQSRQGSSGNTIYF. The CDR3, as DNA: TGCGCCAGCAGCCAAAGCCGACAGGGGAGCTCTGGAAACACCATATATTTT.

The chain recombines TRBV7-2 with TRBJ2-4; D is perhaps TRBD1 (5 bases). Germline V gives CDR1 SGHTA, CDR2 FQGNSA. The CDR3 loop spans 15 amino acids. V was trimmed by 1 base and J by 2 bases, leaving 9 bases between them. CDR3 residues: CASSLGQGTKNIQYF. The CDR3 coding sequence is TGTGCCAGCAGCTTAGGGCAGGGCACCAAAAACATTCAGTACTTC.

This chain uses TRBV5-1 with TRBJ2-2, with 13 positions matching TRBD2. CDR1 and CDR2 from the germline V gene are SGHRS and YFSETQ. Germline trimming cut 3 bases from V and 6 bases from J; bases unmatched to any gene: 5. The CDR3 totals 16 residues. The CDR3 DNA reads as TGCGCCAGCAGCTCGCGACTAGCGGGAGGAGCCGGGGAGCTGTTTTTT. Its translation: CASSSRLAGGAGELFF.

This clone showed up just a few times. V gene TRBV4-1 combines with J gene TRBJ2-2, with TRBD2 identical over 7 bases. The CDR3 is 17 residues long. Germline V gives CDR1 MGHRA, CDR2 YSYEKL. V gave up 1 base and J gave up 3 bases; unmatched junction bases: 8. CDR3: CASSQGRASGYTGELFF. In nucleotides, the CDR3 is TGCGCCAGCAGCCAAGGGCGGGCTAGCGGTTACACCGGGGAGCTGTTTTTT.

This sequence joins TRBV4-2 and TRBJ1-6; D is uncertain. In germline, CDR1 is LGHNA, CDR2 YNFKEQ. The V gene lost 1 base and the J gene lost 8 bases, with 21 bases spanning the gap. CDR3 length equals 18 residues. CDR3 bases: TGTGCCAGCAGCCAAGTCGCCAGCCGACCTAACCGGGATTCACCCCTCCACTTT. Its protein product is CASSQVASRPNRDSPLHF.

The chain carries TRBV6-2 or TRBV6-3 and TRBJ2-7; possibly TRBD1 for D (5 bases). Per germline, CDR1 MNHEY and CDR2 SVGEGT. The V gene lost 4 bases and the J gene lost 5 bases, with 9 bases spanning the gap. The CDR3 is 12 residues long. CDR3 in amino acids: CASSLVGHEQYV. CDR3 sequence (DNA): TGTGCCAGCAGTTTGGTGGGGCACGAGCAGTACGTC.

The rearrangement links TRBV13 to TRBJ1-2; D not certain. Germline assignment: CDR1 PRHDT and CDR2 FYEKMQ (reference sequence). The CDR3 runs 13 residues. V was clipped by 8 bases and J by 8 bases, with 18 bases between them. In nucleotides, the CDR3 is TGTGCCAGCGGCGCCACGGGTTCTGGAGGCTACACCTTC. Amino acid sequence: CASGATGSGGYTF.

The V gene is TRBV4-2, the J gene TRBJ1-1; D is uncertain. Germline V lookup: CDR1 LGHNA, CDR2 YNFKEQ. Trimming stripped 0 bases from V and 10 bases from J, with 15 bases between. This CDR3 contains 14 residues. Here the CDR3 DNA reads TGTGCCAGCAGCCAAGATATTGGTAAAGAGGCAGCTTTCTTT. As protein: CASSQDIGKEAAFF.

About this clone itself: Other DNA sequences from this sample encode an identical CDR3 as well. The CDR3 coding sequence is TGTGCCAGCAGTTTCAGGACAGGGGGAGAGACCCAGTACTTC. Residues: CASSFRTGGETQYF. The chain is built from TRBV27 and TRBJ2-5; 10 bases map to TRBD1. Germline CDR1 is MNHEY and CDR2 is SMNVEV (reference sequence). The CDR3 runs to 14 residues. J lost 4 bases, V lost 3 bases, and 2 bases had no gene match.

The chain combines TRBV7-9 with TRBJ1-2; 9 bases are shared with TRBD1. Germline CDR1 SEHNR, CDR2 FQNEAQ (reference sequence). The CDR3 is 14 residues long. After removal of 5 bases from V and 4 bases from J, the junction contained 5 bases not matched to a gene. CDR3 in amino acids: CASSGGQGSYGYTF. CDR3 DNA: TGTGCCAGCAGCGGGGGACAGGGTAGCTATGGCTACACCTTC.

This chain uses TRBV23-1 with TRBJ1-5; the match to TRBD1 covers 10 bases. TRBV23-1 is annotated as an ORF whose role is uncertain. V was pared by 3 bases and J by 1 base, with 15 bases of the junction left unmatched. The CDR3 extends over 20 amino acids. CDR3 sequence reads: CASSHPRDRGEGGSNQPQHF. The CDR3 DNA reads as TGCGCCAGCAGTCACCCGAGGGACAGGGGCGAGGGTGGGAGCAATCAGCCCCAGCATTTT.

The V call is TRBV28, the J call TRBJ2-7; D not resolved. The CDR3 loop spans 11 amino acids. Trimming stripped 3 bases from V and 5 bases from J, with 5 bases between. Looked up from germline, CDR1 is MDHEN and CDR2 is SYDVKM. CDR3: CASSFRDEQYV. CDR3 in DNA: TGTGCCAGCAGTTTCCGTGACGAGCAGTACGTC.

This CDR3 reads CASRVGQGELETQYF. The CDR3 DNA reads TGTGCCAGCAGGGTGGGACAGGGTGAATTGGAGACCCAGTACTTC. The chain joins TRBV5-4 to TRBJ2-5, with TRBD1 matching 9 bases. V trimming: 5 bases; J trimming: 5 bases; junction bases outside the gene matches: 10. The CDR3 is 15 amino acids. Germline CDR1 reads SGHNT; CDR2 reads YYREEE (reference sequence).

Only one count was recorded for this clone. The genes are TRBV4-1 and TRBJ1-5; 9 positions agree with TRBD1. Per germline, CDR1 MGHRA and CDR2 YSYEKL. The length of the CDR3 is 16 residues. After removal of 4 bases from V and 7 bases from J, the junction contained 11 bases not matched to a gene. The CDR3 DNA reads TGCGCCAGCAGCCGCCGGACAGGGGAATTAGAACAGCCCCAGCATTTT. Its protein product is CASSRRTGELEQPQHF.

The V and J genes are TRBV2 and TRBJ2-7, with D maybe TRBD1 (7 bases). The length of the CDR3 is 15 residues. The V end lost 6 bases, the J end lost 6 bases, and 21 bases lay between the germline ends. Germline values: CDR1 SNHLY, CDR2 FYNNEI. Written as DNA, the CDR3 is TGTGCCAGCAGGAAGGAGGGTTCGACAGGGACCGAGCAGTACGTC. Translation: CASRKEGSTGTEQYV.

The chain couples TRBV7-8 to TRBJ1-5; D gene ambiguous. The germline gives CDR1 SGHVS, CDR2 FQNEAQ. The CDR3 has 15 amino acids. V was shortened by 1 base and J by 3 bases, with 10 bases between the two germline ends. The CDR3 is CASSLGSTDNQPQHF. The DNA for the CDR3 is TGTGCCAGCAGCTTAGGCAGTACCGACAATCAGCCCCAGCATTTT.

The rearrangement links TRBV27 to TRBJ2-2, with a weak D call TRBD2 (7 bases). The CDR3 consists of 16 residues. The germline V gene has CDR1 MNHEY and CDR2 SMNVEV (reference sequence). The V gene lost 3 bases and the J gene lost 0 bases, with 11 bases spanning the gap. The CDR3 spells CASSFVGGPNTGELFF. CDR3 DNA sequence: TGTGCCAGCAGTTTTGTGGGGGGGCCGAACACCGGGGAGCTGTTTTTT.

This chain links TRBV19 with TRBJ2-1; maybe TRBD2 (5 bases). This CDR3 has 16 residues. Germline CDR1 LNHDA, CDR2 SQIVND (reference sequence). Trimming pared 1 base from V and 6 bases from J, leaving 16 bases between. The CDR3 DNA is TGTGCCAGTAGTATAGCTGGGAGACGGGGTAGCAATGAGCAGTTCTTC. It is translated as CASSIAGRRGSNEQFF.

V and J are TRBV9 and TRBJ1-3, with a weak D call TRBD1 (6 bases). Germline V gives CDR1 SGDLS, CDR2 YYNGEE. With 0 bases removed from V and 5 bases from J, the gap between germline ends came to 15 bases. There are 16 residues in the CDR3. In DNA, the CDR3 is TGTGCCAGCAGCGTAGGTCCCCCAGGGGCCAGAAACACCATATATTTT. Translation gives CASSVGPPGARNTIYF.

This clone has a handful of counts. The CDR3 sequence: CSARPAGELFF. In DNA, the CDR3 is TGCAGTGCTAGACCCGCCGGGGAGCTGTTTTTT. The chain is built from TRBV20-1 and TRBJ2-2; no definite D call. Germline V lookup: CDR1 DFQATT, CDR2 SNEGSKA (reference sequence). The CDR3 runs 11 residues. The germline V and J ends were trimmed by 2 bases and 6 bases, with 4 bases remaining between them.

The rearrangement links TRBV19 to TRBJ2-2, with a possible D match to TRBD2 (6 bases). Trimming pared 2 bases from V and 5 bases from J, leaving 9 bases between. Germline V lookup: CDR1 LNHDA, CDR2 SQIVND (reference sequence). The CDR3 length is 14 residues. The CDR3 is CASSIRGKTGELFF. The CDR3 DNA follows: TGTGCCAGTAGTATACGGGGGAAAACCGGGGAGCTGTTTTTT.

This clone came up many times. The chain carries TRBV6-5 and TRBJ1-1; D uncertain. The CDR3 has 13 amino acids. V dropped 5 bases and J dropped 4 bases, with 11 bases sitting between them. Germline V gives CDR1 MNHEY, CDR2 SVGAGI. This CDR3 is CASSTQSSTEAFF. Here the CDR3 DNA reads TGTGCCAGCAGTACCCAGTCGTCCACTGAAGCTTTCTTT.